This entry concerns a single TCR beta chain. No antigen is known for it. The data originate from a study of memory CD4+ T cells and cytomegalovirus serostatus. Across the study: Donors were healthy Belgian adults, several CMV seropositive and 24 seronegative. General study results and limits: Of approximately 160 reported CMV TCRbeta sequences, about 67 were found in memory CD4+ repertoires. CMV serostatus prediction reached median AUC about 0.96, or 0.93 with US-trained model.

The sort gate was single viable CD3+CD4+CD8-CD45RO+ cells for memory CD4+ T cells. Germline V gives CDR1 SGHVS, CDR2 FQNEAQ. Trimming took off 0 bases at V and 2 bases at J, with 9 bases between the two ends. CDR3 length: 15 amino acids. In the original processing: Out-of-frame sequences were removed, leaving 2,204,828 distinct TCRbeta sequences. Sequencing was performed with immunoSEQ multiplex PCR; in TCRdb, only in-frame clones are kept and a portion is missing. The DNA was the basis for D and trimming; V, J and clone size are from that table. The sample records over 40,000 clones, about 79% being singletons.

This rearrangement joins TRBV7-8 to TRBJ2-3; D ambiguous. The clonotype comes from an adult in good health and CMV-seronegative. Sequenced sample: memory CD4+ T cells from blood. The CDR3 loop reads CASSLASRNTDTQYF. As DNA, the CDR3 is TGTGCCAGCAGCTTAGCGTCTAGAAACACAGATACGCAGTATTTT.